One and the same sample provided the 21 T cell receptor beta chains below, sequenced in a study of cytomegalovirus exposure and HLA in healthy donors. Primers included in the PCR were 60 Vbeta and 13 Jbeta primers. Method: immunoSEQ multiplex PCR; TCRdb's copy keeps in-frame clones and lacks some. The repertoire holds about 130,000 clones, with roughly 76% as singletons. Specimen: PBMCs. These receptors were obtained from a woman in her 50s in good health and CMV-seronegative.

CDR3: CASSFFGTSGSTDTQYF. CDR3 nucleotides: TGTGCCAGCAGCTTCTTTGGGACTAGCGGGAGCACAGATACGCAGTATTTT. The chain uses TRBV13 and TRBJ2-3, with TRBD2 identical over 12 bases. CDR3 length equals 17 residues. The ends lost 3 bases at V and 0 bases at J; junction bases unmatched: 4. Germline CDR1 reads PRHDT; CDR2 reads FYEKMQ (reference sequence).

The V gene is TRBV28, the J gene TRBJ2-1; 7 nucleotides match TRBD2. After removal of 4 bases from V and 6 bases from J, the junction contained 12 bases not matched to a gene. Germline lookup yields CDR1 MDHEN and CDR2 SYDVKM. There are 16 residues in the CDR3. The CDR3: CASSYAGTIRGNEQFF. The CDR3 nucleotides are TGTGCCAGCAGTTATGCCGGGACTATCCGAGGCAATGAGCAGTTCTTC.

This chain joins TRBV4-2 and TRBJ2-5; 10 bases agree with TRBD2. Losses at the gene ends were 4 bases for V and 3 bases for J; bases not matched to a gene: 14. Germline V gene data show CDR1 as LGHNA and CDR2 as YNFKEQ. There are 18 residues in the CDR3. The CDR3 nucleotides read TGTGCCAGCAGCCGTGATATTCTAGCGGGAGAGGGCGAAGAGACCCAGTACTTC. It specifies CASSRDILAGEGEETQYF.

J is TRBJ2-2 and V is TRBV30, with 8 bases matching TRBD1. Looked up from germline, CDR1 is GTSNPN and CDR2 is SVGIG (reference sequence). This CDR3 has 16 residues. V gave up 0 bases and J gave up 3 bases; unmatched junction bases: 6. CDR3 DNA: TGTGCCTGGAGTGTCGGTGACAGGGGCCACACCGGGGAGCTGTTTTTT. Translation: CAWSVGDRGHTGELFF.

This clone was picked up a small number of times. In nucleotides, the CDR3 is TGTGCCAGCAGCTTGGCCGGTAAGAAAACCACAGATACGCAGTATTTT. Translated, it gives CASSLAGKKTTDTQYF. This sequence joins TRBV5-4 and TRBJ2-3; no firm D call. The V gene lost 0 bases and the J gene lost 2 bases, with 13 bases spanning the gap. Germline V CDR1 and CDR2: SGHNT, YYREEE (reference sequence). The CDR3 has 16 amino acids. The entire variable domain, with the rest obtained from reference TRBV5-4 and TRBJ2-3, is as follows: ETGVTQSPTHLIKTRGQQVTLRCSSQSGHNTVSWYQQALGQGPQFIFQYYREEENGRGNFPPRFSGLQFPNYSSELNVNALELDDSALYLCASSLAGKKTTDTQYFGPGTRLTVL.

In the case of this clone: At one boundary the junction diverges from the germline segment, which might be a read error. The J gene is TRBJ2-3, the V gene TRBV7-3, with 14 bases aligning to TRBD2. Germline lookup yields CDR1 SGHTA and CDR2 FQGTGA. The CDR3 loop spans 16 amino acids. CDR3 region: CSSSLTSGRDTDTQYF. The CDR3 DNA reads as TGTTCCAGCAGTTTGACTAGCGGGAGGGACACAGATACGCAGTATTTT.

This chain's CDR3 is CASSSRDSNTEAFF. CDR3 DNA sequence: TGTGCCAGCAGTTCCCGGGACAGTAACACTGAAGCTTTCTTT. The chain links TRBV6-5 to TRBJ1-1; 7 nucleotides align to TRBD1. The germline gives CDR1 MNHEY, CDR2 SVGAGI. The CDR3 extends over 14 amino acids. J was trimmed by 2 bases and V by 4 bases; bases with no gene match: 4.

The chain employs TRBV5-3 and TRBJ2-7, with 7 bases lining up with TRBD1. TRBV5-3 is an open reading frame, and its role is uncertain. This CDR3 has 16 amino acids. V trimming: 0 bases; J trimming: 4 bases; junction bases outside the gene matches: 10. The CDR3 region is CARSLDPRTGTYEQYF. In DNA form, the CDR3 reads TGTGCCAGAAGCTTGGATCCGAGGACAGGTACGTACGAGCAGTACTTC.

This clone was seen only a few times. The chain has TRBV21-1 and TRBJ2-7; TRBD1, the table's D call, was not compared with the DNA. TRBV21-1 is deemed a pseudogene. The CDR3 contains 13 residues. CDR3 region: CASSSRQGYEQYF. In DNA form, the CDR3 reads TGTGCCAGCAGCTCCCGACAGGGTTACGAGCAGTACTTC.

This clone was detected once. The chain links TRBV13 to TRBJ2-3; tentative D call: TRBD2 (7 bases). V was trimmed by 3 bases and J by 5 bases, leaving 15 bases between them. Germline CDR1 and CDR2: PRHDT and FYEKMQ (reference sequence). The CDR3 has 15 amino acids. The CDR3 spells CASSFGGRNEDTQYF. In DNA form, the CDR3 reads TGTGCCAGCAGCTTCGGGGGGCGCAATGAAGATACGCAGTATTTT. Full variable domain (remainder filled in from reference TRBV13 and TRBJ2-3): AAGVIQSPRHLIKEKRETATLKCYPIPRHDTVYWYQQGPGQDPQFLISFYEKMQSDKGSIPDRFSAQQFSDYHSELNMSSLELGDSALYFCASSFGGRNEDTQYFGPGTRLTVL.

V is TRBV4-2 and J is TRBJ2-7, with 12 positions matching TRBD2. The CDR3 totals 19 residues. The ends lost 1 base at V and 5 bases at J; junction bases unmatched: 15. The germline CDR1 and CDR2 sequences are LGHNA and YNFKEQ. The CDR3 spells CASSQGVAAGLAGLNEQYF. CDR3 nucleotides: TGTGCCAGCAGCCAAGGTGTCGCCGCGGGACTAGCGGGTTTAAACGAGCAGTACTTC.

Here the CDR3 DNA reads TGTGCCAGCAGCTTGGCCGGGTACACTGAAGCTTTCTTT. This gives the protein CASSLAGYTEAFF. The V call is TRBV5-4, the J call TRBJ1-1, with unresolved D. V was cut by 0 bases and J by 3 bases, with 6 bases left in between. The CDR3 consists of 13 residues. The V gene's germline CDR1 is SGHNT and CDR2 YYREEE (reference sequence).

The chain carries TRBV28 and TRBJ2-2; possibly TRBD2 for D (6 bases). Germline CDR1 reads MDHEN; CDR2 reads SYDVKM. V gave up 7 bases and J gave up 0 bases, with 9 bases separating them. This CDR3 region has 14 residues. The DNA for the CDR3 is TGTGCCAGCACTGGCGGGGCGAACACCGGGGAGCTGTTTTTT. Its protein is CASTGGANTGELFF.

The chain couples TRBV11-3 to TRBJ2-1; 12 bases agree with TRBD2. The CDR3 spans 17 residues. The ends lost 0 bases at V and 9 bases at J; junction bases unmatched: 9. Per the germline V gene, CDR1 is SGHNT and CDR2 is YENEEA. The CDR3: CASSLDRASGRAGEQFF. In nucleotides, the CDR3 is TGTGCCAGCAGCTTAGATAGGGCTAGCGGGAGGGCGGGTGAGCAGTTCTTC.

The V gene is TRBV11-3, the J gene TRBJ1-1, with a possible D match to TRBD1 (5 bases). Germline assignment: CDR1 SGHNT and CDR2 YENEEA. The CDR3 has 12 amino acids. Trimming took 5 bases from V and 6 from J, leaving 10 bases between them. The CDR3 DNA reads TGTGCCAGCAGCCGCGGGGGGTCTGAAGCTTTCTTT. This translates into CASSRGGSEAFF.

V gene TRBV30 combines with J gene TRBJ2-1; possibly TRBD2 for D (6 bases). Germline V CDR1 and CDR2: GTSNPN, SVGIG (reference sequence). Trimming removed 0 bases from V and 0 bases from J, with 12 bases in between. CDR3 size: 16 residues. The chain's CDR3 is CAWSVLAASSYNEQFF. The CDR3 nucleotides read TGTGCCTGGAGTGTACTAGCCGCTTCCTCCTACAATGAGCAGTTCTTC.

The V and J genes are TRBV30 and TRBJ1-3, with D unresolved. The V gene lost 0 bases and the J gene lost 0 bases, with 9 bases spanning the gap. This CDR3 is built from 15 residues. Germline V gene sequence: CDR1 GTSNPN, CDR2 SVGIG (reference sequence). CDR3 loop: CAWSVGGTSGNTIYF. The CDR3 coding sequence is TGTGCCTGGAGTGTGGGAGGAACCTCTGGAAACACCATATATTTT.

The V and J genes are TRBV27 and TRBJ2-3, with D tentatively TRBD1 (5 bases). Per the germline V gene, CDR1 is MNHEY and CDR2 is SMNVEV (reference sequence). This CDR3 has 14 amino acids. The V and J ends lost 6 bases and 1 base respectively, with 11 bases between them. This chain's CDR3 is CASRRQGGTDTQYF. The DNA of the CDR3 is TGTGCCAGCAGACGTCAGGGCGGCACAGATACGCAGTATTTT.

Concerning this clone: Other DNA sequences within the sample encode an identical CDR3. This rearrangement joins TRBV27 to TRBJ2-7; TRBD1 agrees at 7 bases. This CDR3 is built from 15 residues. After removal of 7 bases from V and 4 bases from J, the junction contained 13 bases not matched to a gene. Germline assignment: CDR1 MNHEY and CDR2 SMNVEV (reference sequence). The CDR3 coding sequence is TGTGCCAGCAAGAAGGGCTCGACAGGGAGTTACGAGCAGTACTTC. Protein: CASKKGSTGSYEQYF.

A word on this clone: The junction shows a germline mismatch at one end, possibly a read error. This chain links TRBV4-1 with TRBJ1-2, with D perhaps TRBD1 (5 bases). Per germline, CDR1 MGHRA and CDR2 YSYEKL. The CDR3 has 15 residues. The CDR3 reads CASRQDRFQDYGYTF. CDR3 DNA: TGCGCCAGCAGACAAGACAGATTTCAGGACTATGGCTACACCTTC.

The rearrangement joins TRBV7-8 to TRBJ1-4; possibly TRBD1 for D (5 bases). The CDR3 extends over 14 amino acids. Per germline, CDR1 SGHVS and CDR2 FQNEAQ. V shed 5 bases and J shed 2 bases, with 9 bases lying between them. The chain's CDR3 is CASSPWGTNEKLFF. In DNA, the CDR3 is TGTGCCAGCAGCCCCTGGGGCACTAATGAAAAACTGTTTTTT.